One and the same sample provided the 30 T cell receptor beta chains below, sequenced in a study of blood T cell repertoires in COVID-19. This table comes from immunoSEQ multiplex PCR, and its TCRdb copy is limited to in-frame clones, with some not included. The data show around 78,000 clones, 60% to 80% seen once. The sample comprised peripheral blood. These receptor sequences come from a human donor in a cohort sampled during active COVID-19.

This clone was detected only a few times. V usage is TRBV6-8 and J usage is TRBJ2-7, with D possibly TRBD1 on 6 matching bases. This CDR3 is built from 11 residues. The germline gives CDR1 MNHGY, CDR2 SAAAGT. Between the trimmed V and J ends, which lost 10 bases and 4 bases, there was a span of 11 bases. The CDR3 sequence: CATTTGYEQYF. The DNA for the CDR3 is TGTGCCACCACTACAGGGTACGAGCAGTACTTC.

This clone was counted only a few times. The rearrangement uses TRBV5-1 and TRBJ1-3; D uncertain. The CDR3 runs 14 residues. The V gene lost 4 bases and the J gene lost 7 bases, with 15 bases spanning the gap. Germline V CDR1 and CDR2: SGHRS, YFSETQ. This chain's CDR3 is CASSPSSGTNTIYF. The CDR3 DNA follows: TGCGCCAGCAGCCCGTCGTCGGGTACGAACACCATATATTTT.

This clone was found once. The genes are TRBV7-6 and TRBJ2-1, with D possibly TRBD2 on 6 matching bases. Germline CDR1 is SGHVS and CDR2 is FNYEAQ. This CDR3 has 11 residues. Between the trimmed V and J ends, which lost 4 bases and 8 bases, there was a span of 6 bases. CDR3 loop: CASSWGDEQFF. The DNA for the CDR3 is TGTGCCAGCAGCTGGGGGGATGAGCAGTTCTTC.

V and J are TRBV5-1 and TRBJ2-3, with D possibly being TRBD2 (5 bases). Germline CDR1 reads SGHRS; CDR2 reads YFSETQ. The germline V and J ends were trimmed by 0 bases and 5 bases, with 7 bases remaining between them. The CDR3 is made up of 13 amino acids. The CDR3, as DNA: TGCGCCAGCAGCTTGGAAGGAGGAGATACGCAGTATTTT. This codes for CASSLEGGDTQYF. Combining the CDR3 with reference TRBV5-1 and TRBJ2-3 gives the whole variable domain KAGVTQTPRYLIKTRGQQVTLSCSPISGHRSVSWYQQTPGQGLQFLFEYFSETQRNKGNFPGRFSGRQFSNSRSEMNVSTLELGDSALYLCASSLEGGDTQYFGPGTRLTVL.

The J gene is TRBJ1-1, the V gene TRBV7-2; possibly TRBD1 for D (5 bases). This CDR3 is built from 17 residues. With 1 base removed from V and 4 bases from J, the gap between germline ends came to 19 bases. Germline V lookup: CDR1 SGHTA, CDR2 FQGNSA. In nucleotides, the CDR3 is TGTGCCAGCAGCTTAGGTTTTTACTCAGGGTCGGCCACTGAAGCTTTCTTT. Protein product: CASSLGFYSGSATEAFF.

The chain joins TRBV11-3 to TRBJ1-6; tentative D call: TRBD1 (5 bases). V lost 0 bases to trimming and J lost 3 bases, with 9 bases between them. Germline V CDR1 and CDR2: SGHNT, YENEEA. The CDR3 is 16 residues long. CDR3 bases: TGTGCCAGCAGCTTAGAGTGGACATTCTATAATTCACCCCTCCACTTT. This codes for CASSLEWTFYNSPLHF.

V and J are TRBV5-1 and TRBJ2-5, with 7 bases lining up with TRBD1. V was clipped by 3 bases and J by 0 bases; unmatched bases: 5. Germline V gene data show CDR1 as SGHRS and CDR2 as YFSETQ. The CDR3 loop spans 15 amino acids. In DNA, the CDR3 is TGCGCCAGCAGCTCCCAACAGGGGTACCAAGAGACCCAGTACTTC. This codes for CASSSQQGYQETQYF.

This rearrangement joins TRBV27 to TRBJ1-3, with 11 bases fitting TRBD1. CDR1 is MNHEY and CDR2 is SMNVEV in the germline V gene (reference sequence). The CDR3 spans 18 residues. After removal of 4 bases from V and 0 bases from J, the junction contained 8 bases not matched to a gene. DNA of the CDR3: TGTGCCAGCAGTTGCCGGACAGGGGGCTCCTACTCTGGAAACACCATATATTTT. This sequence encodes CASSCRTGGSYSGNTIYF.

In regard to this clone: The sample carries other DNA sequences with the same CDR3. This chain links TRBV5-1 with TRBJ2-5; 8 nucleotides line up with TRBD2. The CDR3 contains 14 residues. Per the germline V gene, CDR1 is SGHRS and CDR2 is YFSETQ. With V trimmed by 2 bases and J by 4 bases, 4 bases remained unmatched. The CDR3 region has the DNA TGCGCCAGCAGCTTAGGGCTAGCGGGAGAGACCCAGTACTTC. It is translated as CASSLGLAGETQYF.

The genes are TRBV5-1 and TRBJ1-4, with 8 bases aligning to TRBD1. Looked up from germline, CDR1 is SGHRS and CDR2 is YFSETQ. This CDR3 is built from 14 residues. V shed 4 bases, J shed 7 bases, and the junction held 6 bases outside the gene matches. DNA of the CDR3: TGCGCCAGCAGCGCTGGGACAGGTACTGAAAAACTGTTTTTT. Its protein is CASSAGTGTEKLFF.

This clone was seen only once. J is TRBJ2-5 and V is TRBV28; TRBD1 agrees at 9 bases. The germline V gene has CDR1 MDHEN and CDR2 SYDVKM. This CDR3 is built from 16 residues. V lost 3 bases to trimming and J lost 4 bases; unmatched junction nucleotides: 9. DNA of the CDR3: TGTGCCAGCAGTTTTAGTAGGACAGGGGATTCAGAGACCCAGTACTTC. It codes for CASSFSRTGDSETQYF. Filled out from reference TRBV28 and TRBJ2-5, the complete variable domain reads DVKVTQSSRYLVKRTGEKVFLECVQDMDHENMFWYRQDPGLGLRLIYFSYDVKMKEKGDIPEGYSVSREKKERFSLILESASTNQTSMYLCASSFSRTGDSETQYFGPGTRLLVL.

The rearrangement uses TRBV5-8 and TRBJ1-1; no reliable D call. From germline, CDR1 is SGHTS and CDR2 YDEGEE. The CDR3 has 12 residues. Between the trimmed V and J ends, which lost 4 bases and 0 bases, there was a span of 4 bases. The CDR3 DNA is TGTGCCAGCAGCACGGTGAACACTGAAGCTTTCTTT. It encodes CASSTVNTEAFF.

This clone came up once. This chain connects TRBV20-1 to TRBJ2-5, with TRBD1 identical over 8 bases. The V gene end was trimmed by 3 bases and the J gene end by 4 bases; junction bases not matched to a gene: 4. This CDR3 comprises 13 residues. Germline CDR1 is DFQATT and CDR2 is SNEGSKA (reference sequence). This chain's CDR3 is CSASGRGPETQYF. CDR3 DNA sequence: TGCAGTGCTAGTGGCAGGGGGCCAGAGACCCAGTACTTC.

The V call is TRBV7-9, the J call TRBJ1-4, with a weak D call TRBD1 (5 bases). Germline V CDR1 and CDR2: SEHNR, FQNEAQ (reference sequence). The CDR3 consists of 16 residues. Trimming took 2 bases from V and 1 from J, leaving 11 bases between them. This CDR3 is CASSLQGTGTNEKLFF. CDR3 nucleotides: TGTGCCAGCAGCTTACAGGGAACGGGAACTAATGAAAAACTGTTTTTT.

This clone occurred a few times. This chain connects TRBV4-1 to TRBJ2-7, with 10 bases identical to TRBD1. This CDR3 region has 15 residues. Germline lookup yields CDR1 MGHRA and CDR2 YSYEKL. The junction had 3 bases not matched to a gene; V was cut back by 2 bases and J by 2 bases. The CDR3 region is CASSQRDRGPYEQYF. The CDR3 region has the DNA TGCGCCAGCAGCCAACGGGACAGGGGTCCCTACGAGCAGTACTTC.

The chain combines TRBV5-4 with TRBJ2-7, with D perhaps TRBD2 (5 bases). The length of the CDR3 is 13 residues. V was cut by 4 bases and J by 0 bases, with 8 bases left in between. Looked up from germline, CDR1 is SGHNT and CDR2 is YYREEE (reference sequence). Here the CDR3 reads CASSRGPSYEQYF. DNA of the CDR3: TGTGCCAGCAGCCGAGGGCCCTCCTACGAGCAGTACTTC.

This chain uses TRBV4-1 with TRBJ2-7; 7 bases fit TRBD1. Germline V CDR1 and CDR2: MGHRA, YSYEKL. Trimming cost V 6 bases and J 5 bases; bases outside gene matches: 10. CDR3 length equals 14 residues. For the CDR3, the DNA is TGCGCCAGCAGTCAAATTTGGGACAGACACGAGCAGTACTTC. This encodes CASSQIWDRHEQYF.

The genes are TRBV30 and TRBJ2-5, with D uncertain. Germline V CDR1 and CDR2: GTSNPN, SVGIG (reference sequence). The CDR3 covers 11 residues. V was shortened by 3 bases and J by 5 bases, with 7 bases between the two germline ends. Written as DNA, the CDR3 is TGTGCCTGGAGCTTCGGGGAGACCCAGTACTTC. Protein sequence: CAWSFGETQYF. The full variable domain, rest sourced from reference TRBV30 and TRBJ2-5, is SQTIHQWPATLVQPVGSPLSLECTVEGTSNPNLYWYRQAAGRGLQLLFYSVGIGQISSEVPQNLSASRPQDRQFILSSKKLLLSDSGFYLCAWSFGETQYFGPGTRLLVL.

The CDR3 reads CASSVGGTGMDEQYF. In DNA form, the CDR3 reads TGTGCCAGCAGCGTAGGTGGGACAGGGATGGACGAGCAGTACTTC. V is TRBV9 and J is TRBJ2-7, with TRBD1 identical over 9 bases. This CDR3 has 15 residues. The junction had 6 bases not matched to a gene; V was cut back by 0 bases and J by 5 bases. Germline V lookup: CDR1 SGDLS, CDR2 YYNGEE.

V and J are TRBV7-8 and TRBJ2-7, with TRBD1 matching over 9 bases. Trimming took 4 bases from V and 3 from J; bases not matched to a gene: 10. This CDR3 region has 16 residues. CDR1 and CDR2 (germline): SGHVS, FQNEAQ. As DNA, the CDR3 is TGTGCCAGCAGCTCCTTTCCGGGACAGGGTCTCTACGAGCAGTACTTC. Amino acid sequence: CASSSFPGQGLYEQYF. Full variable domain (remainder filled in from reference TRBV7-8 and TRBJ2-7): GAGVSQSPRYKVAKRGQDVALRCDPISGHVSLFWYQQALGQGPEFLTYFQNEAQLDKSGLPSDRFFAERPEGSVSTLKIQRTQQEDSAVYLCASSSFPGQGLYEQYFGPGTRLTVT.

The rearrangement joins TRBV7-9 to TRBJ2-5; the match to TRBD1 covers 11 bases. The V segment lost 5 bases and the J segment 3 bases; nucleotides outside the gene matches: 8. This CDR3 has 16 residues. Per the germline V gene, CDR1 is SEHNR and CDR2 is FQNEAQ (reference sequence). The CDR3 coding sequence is TGTGCCAGCAGCAGGCGGACAGGGGGCTTTGAAGAGACCCAGTACTTC. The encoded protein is CASSRRTGGFEETQYF.

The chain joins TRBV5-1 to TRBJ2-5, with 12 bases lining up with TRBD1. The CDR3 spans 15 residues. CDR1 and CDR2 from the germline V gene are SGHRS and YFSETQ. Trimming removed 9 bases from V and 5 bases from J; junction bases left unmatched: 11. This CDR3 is CATSGRDRGQETQYF. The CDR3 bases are TGCGCCACCTCAGGGCGGGACAGGGGGCAGGAGACCCAGTACTTC.

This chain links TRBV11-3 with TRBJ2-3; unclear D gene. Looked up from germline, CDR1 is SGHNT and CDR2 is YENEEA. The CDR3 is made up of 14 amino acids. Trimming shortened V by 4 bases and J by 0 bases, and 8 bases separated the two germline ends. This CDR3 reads CASSYGSSTDTQYF. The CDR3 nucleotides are TGTGCCAGCAGCTACGGGTCAAGCACAGATACGCAGTATTTT.

CDR3 protein: CASSPRQGRGNTIYF. The CDR3 nucleotides read TGTGCCAGCAGCCCCCGACAGGGAAGGGGAAACACCATATATTTT. The chain carries TRBV6-5 and TRBJ1-3; the match to TRBD1 covers 7 bases. Trimming cost V 6 bases and J 4 bases; bases outside gene matches: 9. The CDR3 loop spans 15 amino acids. Germline V lookup: CDR1 MNHEY, CDR2 SVGAGI.

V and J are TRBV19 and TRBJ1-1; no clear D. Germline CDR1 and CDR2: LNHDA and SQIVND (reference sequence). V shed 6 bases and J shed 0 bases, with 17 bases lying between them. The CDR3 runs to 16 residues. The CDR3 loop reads CASSPGVSTMNTEAFF. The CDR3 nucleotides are TGTGCCAGTAGCCCCGGGGTTTCAACCATGAACACTGAAGCTTTCTTT.

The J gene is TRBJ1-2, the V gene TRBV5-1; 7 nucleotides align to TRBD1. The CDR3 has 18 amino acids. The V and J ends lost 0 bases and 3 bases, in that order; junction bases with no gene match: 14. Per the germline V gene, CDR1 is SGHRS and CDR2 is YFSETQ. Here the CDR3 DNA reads TGCGCCAGCAGCTTGGTGGGGCAGGGGGGCCCATTTTACTATGGCTACACCTTC. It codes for CASSLVGQGGPFYYGYTF.

The CDR3 loop reads CASSLEARSGYTF. The CDR3 DNA sequence: TGTGCCAGCAGCCTAGAGGCCCGATCTGGCTACACCTTC. The chain links TRBV6-5 to TRBJ1-2; D is unclear. The germline gives CDR1 MNHEY, CDR2 SVGAGI. The CDR3 is 13 residues long. Trimming took off 6 bases at V and 7 bases at J, with 15 bases between the two ends.

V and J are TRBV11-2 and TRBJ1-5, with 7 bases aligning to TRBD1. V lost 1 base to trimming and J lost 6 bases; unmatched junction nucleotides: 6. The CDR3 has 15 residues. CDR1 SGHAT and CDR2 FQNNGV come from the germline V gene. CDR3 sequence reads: CASSLGRGESQPQHF. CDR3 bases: TGTGCCAGCAGCTTAGGCAGGGGGGAGAGTCAGCCCCAGCATTTT.

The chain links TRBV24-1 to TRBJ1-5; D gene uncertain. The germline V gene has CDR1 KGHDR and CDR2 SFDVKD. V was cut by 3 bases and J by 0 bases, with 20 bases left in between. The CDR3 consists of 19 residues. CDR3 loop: CATSDNYRGGPYSNQPQHF. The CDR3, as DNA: TGTGCCACCAGTGATAACTACCGGGGTGGCCCCTATAGCAATCAGCCCCAGCATTTT.

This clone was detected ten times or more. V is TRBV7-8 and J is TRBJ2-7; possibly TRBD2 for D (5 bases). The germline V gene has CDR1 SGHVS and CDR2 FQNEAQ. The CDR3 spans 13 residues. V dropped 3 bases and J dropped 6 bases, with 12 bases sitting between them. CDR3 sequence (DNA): TGTGCCAGCAGCTTCTCTAGCACTACCGAGCAGTACTTC. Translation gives CASSFSSTTEQYF.